This is a list of T cell receptor beta chains from one sample in a study of blood T cell repertoires in COVID-19. The table came from immunoSEQ multiplex PCR; TCRdb's copy has only in-frame clones and leaves some out. Of 200,000 to 250,000 clones in the sample, about 83% are singletons; the top ten hold less than 8%. Sequenced material: peripheral blood. The receptor set was obtained from a woman aged 50 to 60 with active or convalescent COVID-19. The CDR3 runs from the conserved cysteine through the conserved F or W. D genes are given only for firm matches. For some rows the clone size is stated as once, few or many, or as a class when expanded; others skip it.

CASAPGQTNSPLHF	TGTGCCAGCGCCCCGGGACAGACGAATTCACCCCTCCACTTT	-	TRBJ1-6	TRBV28	14	TRBD1
CASSFAGQGAEETQYF	TGTGCCAGCAGCTTCGCGGGACAGGGGGCCGAAGAGACCCAGTACTTC	-	TRBJ2-5	TRBV5-6	16	TRBD1
CASSYSDRTANYGYTF	TGTGCCAGCAGTTACAGTGACAGAACAGCTAACTATGGCTACACCTTC	-	TRBJ1-2	TRBV6-5	16	-
CATSDPRGSGQPQHF	TGTGCCACCAGTGACCCCAGGGGATCAGGTCAGCCCCAGCATTTT	-	TRBJ1-5	TRBV24-1	15	-
CATSRDREGDQPQHF	TGTGCCACCAGCAGAGATCGGGAGGGCGACCAGCCCCAGCATTTT	-	TRBJ1-5	TRBV15	15	-
CASSLSGTALGEQYF	TGTGCCAGCAGCTTATCCGGGACAGCCCTCGGCGAGCAGTACTTC	once	TRBJ2-7	TRBV7-3	15	TRBD1
CASSENSVRDYNEQFF	TGCGCCAGCAGTGAGAATAGCGTGAGGGACTACAATGAGCAGTTCTTC	-	TRBJ2-1	TRBV10-2	16	-
CASSFSPYEQYF	TGTGCCAGCAGCTTCTCCCCCTACGAGCAGTACTTC	-	TRBJ2-7	TRBV11-2	12	-
CASSPDSNYGYTF	TGTGCCAGCAGCCCGGACAGCAACTATGGCTACACCTTC	-	TRBJ1-2	TRBV6-5	13	-
CASSNFIGGFPYRDQPQHF	TGTGCCAGCAGCAATTTTATAGGAGGGTTCCCATACCGCGATCAGCCCCAGCATTTT	few	TRBJ1-5	TRBV21-1	19	-
CATNPGTGLYGTDTQYF	TGTGCCACCAACCCTGGGACAGGGCTTTATGGCACAGATACGCAGTATTTT	-	TRBJ2-3	TRBV24-1	17	TRBD1
CASNGVYSGNTIYF	TGTGCCAGTAATGGAGTGTACTCAGGAAACACCATATATTTT	once	TRBJ1-3	TRBV19	14	-
CSVVEGLYGYTF	TGCAGCGTTGTTGAGGGCCTCTATGGCTACACCTTC	-	TRBJ1-2	TRBV29-1	12	-
CASSDKTAEQYF	TGTGCCAGCAGTGACAAGACAGCCGAGCAGTACTTC	-	TRBJ2-7	TRBV6-1	12	-
CASRNQDSQPLHF	TGTGCCAGTAGGAATCAGGACAGTCAACCCCTCCACTTT	few	TRBJ1-6	TRBV19	13	-
CASSPGTGTDTQYF	TGTGCCAGCAGCCCGGGGACAGGCACAGATACGCAGTATTTT	-	TRBJ2-3	TRBV5-4	14	TRBD1
CASSLAGGQVASPLHF	TGTGCCAGCAGCTTGGCGGGGGGACAGGTAGCTTCACCCCTCCACTTT	-	TRBJ1-6	TRBV5-4	16	TRBD1
CASGTGNQPQHF	TGTGCCAGCGGGACAGGGAATCAGCCCCAGCATTTT	-	TRBJ1-5	TRBV6-5	12	TRBD1
CASSPDRGGEQFF	TGTGCCAGCAGCCCAGACAGGGGAGGGGAGCAGTTCTTC	-	TRBJ2-1	TRBV2	13	-
CASSYAGPLNTEAFF	TGTGCCAGCAGTTATGCGGGACCCTTGAACACTGAAGCTTTCTTT	-	TRBJ1-1	TRBV7-9	15	-
CAWSRHRGGNTIYF	TGTGCCTGGAGCCGCCACCGCGGAGGAAACACCATATATTTT	once	TRBJ1-3	TRBV30	14	-
CAWSDGRVVQPQHF	TGTGCCTGGAGTGACGGGAGGGTGGTTCAGCCCCAGCATTTT	-	TRBJ1-5	TRBV30	14	-
CASKKSGRDTGELFF	TGTGCCAGCAAGAAGAGCGGGAGGGACACCGGGGAGCTGTTTTTT	-	TRBJ2-2	TRBV28	15	TRBD2
CASSHLQGYNEQFF	TGTGCCAGCAGCCACCTACAGGGCTACAATGAGCAGTTCTTC	-	TRBJ2-1	TRBV14	14	-
CASSLTELTSYEQYF	TGTGCCAGCAGCTTAACCGAATTGACAAGCTACGAGCAGTACTTC	few	TRBJ2-7	TRBV7-2	15	-